The 15 T cell receptor beta chains below were found in one sample sequenced in a study of OX40 agonist ivuxolimab in advanced cancers. Generated by immunoSEQ multiplex PCR, the TCRdb table keeps only in-frame clones and is missing some. The sample yields roughly 69,000 clones, approximately 87% seen once. The sequencing used CD4+ or CD8+ T cells sorted from blood, collected in a trial of the OX40 agonist ivuxolimab. The receptors were sampled from an adult with an advanced solid tumor such as melanoma, head and neck, liver or kidney cancer.

The V and J genes are TRBV28 and TRBJ2-7; TRBD1 might be the D (6 bases). The CDR3 runs 15 residues. Germline V lookup: CDR1 MDHEN, CDR2 SYDVKM. V was clipped by 3 bases and J by 9 bases, with 21 bases between them. CDR3 nucleotide sequence: TGTGCCAGCAGTTTCCTTTCTGGACAGACCTCGAGGCAGTACTTC. Protein product: CASSFLSGQTSRQYF.

The chain uses TRBV7-2 and TRBJ2-7; TRBD2 agrees at 12 bases. This CDR3 comprises 16 residues. Germline loops: CDR1 SGHTA, CDR2 FQGNSA. The V and J ends lost 5 bases and 5 bases, in that order; junction bases with no gene match: 10. CDR3 coding DNA: TGTGCCAGCAGCCGACTAGCGGGAGACCGGCTAAACGAGCAGTACTTC. Translating it yields CASSRLAGDRLNEQYF.

V gene TRBV5-4 combines with J gene TRBJ2-4; D might be TRBD1 or TRBD2, each matching 6 bases. The germline gives CDR1 SGHNT, CDR2 YYREEE (reference sequence). The CDR3 sequence is 12 residues long. V gave up 4 bases and J gave up 10 bases, with 12 bases separating them. The CDR3 DNA reads as TGTGCCAGCAGCCCGAGGAGGGGGATTCAGTACTTC. Protein sequence: CASSPRRGIQYF. Combining the CDR3 with reference TRBV5-4 and TRBJ2-4 gives the whole variable domain ETGVTQSPTHLIKTRGQQVTLRCSSQSGHNTVSWYQQALGQGPQFIFQYYREEENGRGNFPPRFSGLQFPNYSSELNVNALELDDSALYLCASSPRRGIQYFGAGTRLSVL.

A few counts support this clone. The V call is TRBV5-6, the J call TRBJ2-7, with 10 bases that match TRBD1. Trimming cost V 4 bases and J 5 bases; bases outside gene matches: 6. The CDR3 loop spans 14 amino acids. Germline lookup yields CDR1 SGHDT and CDR2 YYEEEE. The CDR3 sequence: CASSGGQGWDEQYF. The CDR3 coding sequence is TGTGCCAGCAGCGGGGGACAGGGGTGGGACGAGCAGTACTTC.

V gene TRBV5-1 combines with J gene TRBJ1-2, with no clear D. Trimming removed 2 bases from V and 7 bases from J, with 18 bases in between. Germline CDR1 and CDR2: SGHRS and YFSETQ. This CDR3 is built from 15 residues. CDR3 region: CASSFQPTTRSGYTF. The CDR3 DNA follows: TGCGCCAGCAGCTTTCAGCCGACCACACGGAGTGGCTACACCTTC.

The CDR3 loop is CASSVDYGRDEQYF. In DNA form, the CDR3 reads TGTGCCAGCAGTGTCGATTACGGCCGGGATGAGCAGTACTTC. V gene TRBV2 combines with J gene TRBJ2-7, with D possibly matching TRBD2 (5 bases). The V and J ends lost 4 bases and 7 bases respectively, with 17 bases between them. Germline loops: CDR1 SNHLY, CDR2 FYNNEI. CDR3 size: 14 residues. Looking up the rest from reference TRBV2 and TRBJ2-7 gives the full variable domain: EPEVTQTPSHQVTQMGQEVILRCVPISNHLYFYWYRQILGQKVEFLVSFYNNEISEKSEIFDDQFSVERPDGSNFTLKIRSTKLEDSAMYFCASSVDYGRDEQYFGPGTRLTVT.

The chain is built from TRBV5-1 and TRBJ2-7; 10 bases are a match to TRBD2. Germline CDR1 is SGHRS and CDR2 is YFSETQ. V dropped 3 bases and J dropped 8; count of bases not matched to a gene: 8. The CDR3 consists of 14 residues. DNA of the CDR3: TGCGCCAGCAGCTGGGGTATAGCGGGAGGCCAGCAGTACTTC. It encodes CASSWGIAGGQQYF.

This chain joins TRBV11-2 and TRBJ2-3; 15 positions match TRBD2. Germline V gene data show CDR1 as SGHAT and CDR2 as FQNNGV. With V trimmed by 5 bases and J by 0 bases, 3 bases remained unmatched. The CDR3 sequence is 17 residues long. The CDR3 loop is CASSGTSGGQSTDTQYF. In nucleotides, the CDR3 is TGTGCCAGCAGCGGGACTAGCGGGGGGCAAAGCACAGATACGCAGTATTTT.

This chain joins TRBV27 and TRBJ2-5; TRBD2 matches 12 bases. The CDR3 is made up of 16 amino acids. The germline V gene encodes CDR1 MNHEY and CDR2 SMNVEV (reference sequence). V lost 6 bases, J lost 5 bases, and 10 bases stayed unmatched. In DNA, the CDR3 is TGTGCCAGCAGCGCTACGACTAGCGGGAGACGGGAGACCCAGTACTTC. Amino acids: CASSATTSGRRETQYF.

The rearrangement joins TRBV9 to TRBJ2-2, with 8 bases lining up with TRBD2. Germline-derived CDR1 and CDR2 are SGDLS and YYNGEE. Trimming cost V 4 bases and J 5 bases; bases outside gene matches: 7. The CDR3 totals 15 residues. In nucleotides, the CDR3 is TGTGCCAGCAGCTCCAGGGCGGGAGGAACCGGGGAGCTGTTTTTT. This sequence encodes CASSSRAGGTGELFF.

This clone was counted a few times. V gene TRBV6-5 combines with J gene TRBJ2-7; D is perhaps TRBD1 (5 bases). Germline loops: CDR1 MNHEY, CDR2 SVGAGI. This CDR3 has 14 residues. The ends were cut back, 5 bases at V and 4 bases at J, with 15 bases in the middle. This CDR3 is CASSLPGIGYEQYF. CDR3 coding DNA: TGTGCCAGCAGTCTTCCAGGGATTGGGTACGAGCAGTACTTC.

The V gene is TRBV13, the J gene TRBJ2-1, with D perhaps TRBD1 or TRBD2 (5 bases each). The CDR3 length is 14 residues. Germline V gene sequence: CDR1 PRHDT, CDR2 FYEKMQ (reference sequence). Trimming left V 5 bases short and J 9 bases short, with 17 bases between. This chain's CDR3 is CASSVGRGVGEQFF. CDR3 coding DNA: TGTGCCAGCAGCGTGGGACGGGGTGTGGGTGAGCAGTTCTTC. The full variable domain, with the rest looked up from reference TRBV13 and TRBJ2-1, is AAGVIQSPRHLIKEKRETATLKCYPIPRHDTVYWYQQGPGQDPQFLISFYEKMQSDKGSIPDRFSAQQFSDYHSELNMSSLELGDSALYFCASSVGRGVGEQFFGPGTRLTVL.

The V gene is TRBV18, the J gene TRBJ1-3; D gene unclear. The CDR3 is 15 amino acids. Trimming shortened V by 4 bases and J by 5 bases, and 15 bases separated the two germline ends. Germline values: CDR1 KGHSH, CDR2 LQKENI. CDR3 in DNA: TGTGCCAGCTCACGCGAATCGGGAGAGAGAAACACCATATATTTT. It codes for CASSRESGERNTIYF. The whole variable domain, filled in from reference TRBV18 and TRBJ1-3, reads NAGVMQNPRHLVRRRGQEARLRCSPMKGHSHVYWYRQLPEEGLKFMVYLQKENIIDESGMPKERFSAEFPKEGPSILRIQQVVRGDSAAYFCASSRESGERNTIYFGEGSWLTVV.

The rearrangement links TRBV5-4 to TRBJ2-2; D is possibly TRBD1 (5 bases). Germline V gives CDR1 SGHNT, CDR2 YYREEE (reference sequence). The V end lost 5 bases, the J end lost 2 bases, and 13 bases lay between the germline ends. This CDR3 region has 15 residues. This CDR3 reads CASRNYDRNTGELFF. DNA for the CDR3: TGTGCCAGCAGAAACTATGACAGAAACACCGGGGAGCTGTTTTTT. The full variable domain, with the rest looked up from reference TRBV5-4 and TRBJ2-2, is ETGVTQSPTHLIKTRGQQVTLRCSSQSGHNTVSWYQQALGQGPQFIFQYYREEENGRGNFPPRFSGLQFPNYSSELNVNALELDDSALYLCASRNYDRNTGELFFGEGSRLTVL.

V gene TRBV7-2 combines with J gene TRBJ1-4; the D gene is possibly TRBD1 (6 bases). Germline V gene lookup returns CDR1 SGHTA and CDR2 FQGNSA. This CDR3 region has 16 residues. V shed 5 bases and J shed 0 bases, with 13 bases lying between them. CDR3 nucleotide sequence: TGTGCCAGCAGCGAAACAGGGACTGCAACTAATGAAAAACTGTTTTTT. This translates into CASSETGTATNEKLFF.